This paragraph covers one T cell receptor (beta chain) sequence. Seattle patients were enrolled during active infection and followed longitudinally. These data come from a study of blood T cell repertoires in COVID-19. Study in general: The United States, Italy and Spain supplied acute and convalescent COVID-19 samples.

As originally analysed: For nucleated cells, counts were estimated from reference gene primer amplification. Measured with immunoSEQ multiplex PCR; TCRdb has only the in-frame clones, and not every one. V, J and clone size derive from that table, while D and trimming were established from the DNA sequence. The sample includes about 96,000 clones, 70% to 90% of them seen just once. The CDR3 runs 14 residues. The germline CDR1 and CDR2 sequences are LNHDA and SQIVND (reference sequence). Trimming cost V 3 bases and J 10 bases, with 15 bases left between them. Sequenced: peripheral blood. This clonotype was obtained from a human donor with COVID-19, enrolled during active disease. The donor label of this sample is uncertain. The J gene is TRBJ1-4, the V gene TRBV19; D uncertain. This chain's CDR3 is CASSIGHGDLKLFF. The CDR3 DNA sequence: TGTGCCAGTAGTATCGGGCACGGGGATTTAAAACTGTTTTTT.